Shown below are 14 T cell receptor beta chains from a single sample sequenced in a study of T-cell memory formation after mild COVID-19. MiXCR was run by TCRdb on the 5' RACE reads, yielding one entry per CDR3 protein. The data contain about 400,000 distinct CDR3 sequences, around an eighth of them singletons. The specimen sequenced was PBMCs or a T cell subset sorted from them (not recorded which). The source of these receptors is a man aged 18 to 35 who had mild COVID-19 (a few samples of this study predate the infection). Cell type and time point are not known.

This clonotype has only a few counts. The chain has TRBV6-1 and TRBJ2-7; no reliable D call. This CDR3 region has 13 residues. CDR1 MNHNS and CDR2 SASEGT come from the germline V gene. V was clipped by 4 bases and J by 2 bases, with 9 bases between them. CDR3 bases: TGTGCCAGCAGTGTCGCCAGCACCTACGAGCAGTACTTC. The encoded protein is CASSVASTYEQYF.

The chain employs TRBV4-1 and TRBJ1-1; D unresolved. V gave up 3 bases and J gave up 0 bases, with 8 bases separating them. The CDR3 consists of 14 residues. The V gene's germline CDR1 is MGHRA and CDR2 YSYEKL. The CDR3 DNA reads TGCGCCAGCAGCCACAACATCATGAACACTGAAGCTTTCTTT. It encodes CASSHNIMNTEAFF.

This clonotype was detected once. The chain links TRBV7-2 to TRBJ2-7, with a weak D call TRBD2 (6 bases). This CDR3 comprises 14 residues. The V end was cut by 5 bases, the J end by 12 bases, with 23 bases between. Germline CDR1 SGHTA, CDR2 FQGNSA. CDR3 sequence: CASSRGGSGPWLYF. CDR3 in DNA: TGTGCCAGCAGCCGGGGAGGTAGCGGCCCGTGGCTGTACTTC. The whole variable domain, filled in from reference TRBV7-2 and TRBJ2-7, reads GAGVSQSPSNKVTEKGKDVELRCDPISGHTALYWYRQSLGQGLEFLIYFQGNSAPDKSGLPSDRFSAERTGGSVSTLTIQRTQQEDSAVYLCASSRGGSGPWLYFGPGTRLTVT.

V usage is TRBV4-1 and J usage is TRBJ1-4; D possibly corresponds to TRBD1 (6 bases). V lost 4 bases, J lost 8 bases, and 17 bases lay in between. Germline V gene lookup returns CDR1 MGHRA and CDR2 YSYEKL. The CDR3 runs 15 residues. The CDR3 sequence is CASSPLGGWGEKLFF. In DNA form, the CDR3 reads TGCGCCAGCAGCCCCCTTGGGGGCTGGGGGGAAAAACTGTTTTTT.

V and J are TRBV20-1 and TRBJ2-7; 11 nucleotides line up with TRBD1. CDR1 and CDR2 (germline): DFQATT, SNEGSKA (reference sequence). The V gene end was trimmed by 6 bases and the J gene end by 6 bases; junction bases not matched to a gene: 7. This CDR3 is built from 13 residues. This chain's CDR3 is CSANGQGAAEQYV. DNA of the CDR3: TGCAGTGCAAATGGACAGGGGGCGGCCGAGCAGTACGTC.

This clonotype was counted at least ten times. V and J are TRBV20-1 and TRBJ2-5; TRBD1 or TRBD2 may be the D gene (5 bases each). Germline V gene data show CDR1 as DFQATT and CDR2 as SNEGSKA (reference sequence). V was clipped by 0 bases and J by 4 bases, with 12 bases between them. The CDR3 runs 14 residues. CDR3 DNA sequence: TGCAGTGCTAGAGATCGTCGGGGCGGAGAGACCCAGTACTTC. Residues: CSARDRRGGETQYF.

This clonotype showed up just a few times. The chain joins TRBV18 to TRBJ1-1; D is perhaps TRBD1 (6 bases). There are 12 residues in the CDR3. Trimming left V 4 bases short and J 6 bases short, with 9 bases between. Germline-derived CDR1 and CDR2 are KGHSH and LQKENI. Written as DNA, the CDR3 is TGTGCCAGCTCACGGCGGGGGCCTGAAGCTTTCTTT. As protein: CASSRRGPEAFF.

The genes are TRBV20-1 and TRBJ2-2; TRBD1 or TRBD2 may be the D gene (5 bases each). This CDR3 comprises 15 residues. The germline V and J ends were trimmed by 6 bases and 0 bases, with 14 bases remaining between them. Germline V CDR1 and CDR2: DFQATT, SNEGSKA (reference sequence). The CDR3 loop is CSARVGPANTGELFF. The CDR3 bases are TGCAGTGCCCGTGTGGGACCCGCGAACACCGGGGAGCTGTTTTTT.

Only a few counts were recorded for this clonotype. The gene calls are TRBV6-2 or TRBV6-3 and TRBJ1-5; D might be TRBD1 (6 bases). Germline V gene sequence: CDR1 MNHEY, CDR2 SVGEGT. Trimming removed 6 bases from V and 4 bases from J, with 10 bases in between. This CDR3 spans 13 amino acids. The CDR3 reads CASRQGGNQPQHF. The CDR3 coding sequence is TGTGCCAGCAGGCAAGGGGGTAATCAGCCCCAGCATTTT.

The genes are TRBV6-2 or TRBV6-3 and TRBJ2-1, with a tentative D call TRBD2 (5 bases). This CDR3 has 14 residues. Germline V lookup: CDR1 MNHEY, CDR2 SVGEGT. The ends were cut back, 5 bases at V and 10 bases at J, with 18 bases in the middle. The CDR3 coding sequence is TGTGCCAGCAGTGTAGGGCTAGCCGGCGTCGAGCAGTTCTTC. Translated: CASSVGLAGVEQFF.

This clonotype has just a few counts. This chain connects TRBV15 to TRBJ2-7; D remains ambiguous. Trimming removed 0 bases at V and 0 bases at J, with 12 bases between. Germline V CDR1 and CDR2: LNHNV, YYDKDF (reference sequence). This CDR3 contains 16 residues. In nucleotides, the CDR3 is TGTGCCACCAGCAGAGATCAGCAAGCGAGCTCCTACGAGCAGTACTTC. The encoded protein is CATSRDQQASSYEQYF. The variable domain in full, with the rest retrieved from reference TRBV15 and TRBJ2-7, is DAMVIQNPRYQVTQFGKPVTLSCSQTLNHNVMYWYQQKSSQAPKLLFHYYDKDFNNEADTPDNFQSRRPNTSFCFLDIRSPGLGDTAMYLCATSRDQQASSYEQYFGPGTRLTVT.

The table lists this clonotype with a few counts. The rearrangement uses TRBV24-1 and TRBJ2-5, with a possible D match to TRBD1 (6 bases). The CDR3 loop spans 13 amino acids. Germline loops: CDR1 KGHDR, CDR2 SFDVKD. V gave up 5 bases and J gave up 2 bases, with 8 bases separating them. The CDR3, as DNA: TGTGCCACCAGTGGGACAGATCAAGAGACCCAGTACTTC. As protein: CATSGTDQETQYF.

This clonotype has a handful of counts. The CDR3 sequence is CASSLEVTTYEQYF. CDR3 DNA: TGCGCCAGCAGCTTGGAGGTCACTACCTACGAGCAGTACTTC. The chain couples TRBV5-1 to TRBJ2-7; D is undetermined. Germline V gene lookup returns CDR1 SGHRS and CDR2 YFSETQ. This CDR3 has 14 residues. Trimming stripped 0 bases from V and 2 bases from J, with 9 bases between.

Many counts were recorded for this clonotype. The rearrangement uses TRBV7-2 and TRBJ1-2; D gene unclear. From germline, CDR1 is SGHTA and CDR2 FQGNSA. Trimming took off 2 bases at V and 8 bases at J, with 15 bases between the two ends. The CDR3 spans 14 residues. The CDR3 reads CASSLMTSPGGYTF. In DNA form, the CDR3 reads TGTGCCAGCAGCTTAATGACTAGTCCAGGCGGCTACACCTTC.